This T cell receptor beta chain was recovered during a study of blood T cell repertoires in COVID-19. About the study: Researchers got acute and convalescent COVID-19 samples from the United States, Italy and Spain. The analysed material was cDNA or gDNA that came from T cells, B-cell-depleted T cells, or PBMCs.

Authors' processing steps: The authors estimated nucleated cell counts from reference gene primer amplification. TCRdb's table, derived via immunoSEQ multiplex PCR, lists solely in-frame clones and lacks some. V and J calls and clone size come straight from that table; D and trimming were deduced from the DNA. The table includes about 370,000 clones, around 89% detected once. Seattle patient enrollment occurred during active infection, with longitudinal follow-up thereafter. Trimming took 5 bases from V and 3 from J; bases not matched to a gene: 6. CDR1 is SGHNT, CDR2 YENEEA, per germline. The CDR3 extends over 14 amino acids.

This TCR was recovered from a woman aged 25 to 39 with COVID-19, enrolled during active disease. The V call is TRBV11-3, the J call TRBJ2-7; 8 bases are a match to TRBD1. Sequenced sample: peripheral blood. CDR3 DNA sequence: TGTGCCAGCAGCCCAGCCGACAGGGGCTACGAGCAGTACTTC. Protein sequence: CASSPADRGYEQYF.